This TCR beta chain originates from a study of blood T cell repertoires in COVID-19. About the study: Sites in the United States, Italy and Spain provided acute and convalescent COVID-19 samples. Sample material is recorded as cDNA or gDNA derived from T cells, B-cell-depleted T cells, or PBMCs.

In the study's own analysis: Estimated nucleated cell counts came from reference gene primer amplification. Here immunoSEQ multiplex PCR was the method, and the copy in TCRdb shows in-frame clones only, minus some. V and J calls and clone size come straight from that table; D and trimming were deduced from the DNA. The table lists tens of thousands of clones, roughly 89% of them singletons, with approximately 12% in the top ten. Germline V gene sequence: CDR1 MDHEN, CDR2 SYDVKM. V gave up 6 bases and J gave up 0 bases; unmatched junction bases: 4. This CDR3 region has 17 residues. This clone was detected only once.

The clonotype was recovered from an older man with acute or convalescent COVID-19. This sequence joins TRBV28 and TRBJ2-6; 11 bases are shared with TRBD1. Sample: peripheral blood. The CDR3 region is CASRAGTGGSGANVLTF. The CDR3 region has the DNA TGTGCCAGCAGGGCCGGGACAGGGGGCTCTGGGGCCAACGTCCTGACTTTC.